This T cell receptor (beta chain) derives from a study of neurological immune-mediated disorders. This clonotype was found many times. TCRdb reprocessed the 5' RACE reads with MiXCR, giving one entry per CDR3 protein. Of around 44,000 distinct CDR3 sequences listed, over 2% are singletons. Trimming left V 4 bases short and J 7 bases short, with 17 bases between. Germline CDR1 MNHNY, CDR2 SVGAGI (reference sequence). The CDR3 is 15 residues long. The chain has TRBV6-6 and TRBJ2-4, with D perhaps TRBD2 (7 bases). The sequence derives from a man aged 30 to 39 with multiple sclerosis. Sequences were obtained from PBMCs. The CDR3 nucleotides read TGTGCCAGCAGTTCCGGGGAGGGGGTATCGAACATTCAGTACTTC. Its protein is CASSSGEGVSNIQYF.